This T cell receptor beta chain was profiled in a study of CD8 T cells in ankylosing spondylitis (dated by TCRdb to the late 2010s). About the investigation overall: T cell receptor beta repertoires were profiled in healthy donors and ankylosing spondylitis patients so that disease-linked TCR variants could be found. The whole study cohort included 108 healthy donors and 25 ankylosing spondylitis patients. Peripheral blood was sampled, and synovial fluid was also collected from ankylosing spondylitis patients.

Sequencing took place on an Illumina HiSeq 2500. Quantitative 5'-RACE with molecular barcodes was the method used to prepare the TCR beta libraries. Per the authors' processing: To identify disease-linked TCR variants, a new computational method was used, one built on a probabilistic model of VDJ rearrangement. Through fastp at Q25 and MiXCR, TCRdb rebuilt clones from the public reads, retaining in-frame beta chains. Every distinct CDR3 protein forms one entry, paired with its most common genes and DNA. The V and J calls come from TCRdb's annotation, not from the publication. The sample includes some 840,000 distinct CDR3 sequences, with around 11% observed a single time. The ten largest account for roughly 0.51% of the sample. The CDR3 spans 15 residues, from the cysteine through the phenylalanine. Of all the DNA, just the CDR3 is kept, 45 bases in frame from base 1. Relative to germline, V is missing 5 bases and J is missing 7 bases, with 7 bases of the junction outside any gene match. CDR1 and CDR2, looked up from the germline V gene, are MDHEN and SYDVKM.

Concerning this clonotype: Its antigen remains undetermined. Qualities for individual bases were not recorded, and no much larger clone is one base off.

The investigation overall reported the following: The disease-linked clones were reported as significantly enriched in matched synovial fluid samples from ankylosing spondylitis patients. In peripheral blood, the disease-linked clones were found at relatively low frequencies and had a CD8+ phenotype. Some of the motif variants had been reported before in the synovial fluid and blood of reactive arthritis patients, a finding that suggests common disease-initiation mechanisms. Blood from ankylosing spondylitis patients appeared to be characterized by a TCR beta motif composed of under 10 highly homologous amino acid variants.

The V and J genes are TRBV28 and TRBJ2-1, with 11 bases matching TRBD2. The receptor was isolated from a male donor with ankylosing spondylitis. Sequencing was done on a sample of blood, either unsorted or a sorted T cell fraction (not recorded which). In nucleotide form, the sequence is TGTGCCAGCAGTACTAGCGGGAGAGGTTGGAATGAGCAGTTCTTC. Its product reads: CASSTSGRGWNEQFF.